This T cell receptor (beta chain) was captured by sequencing in a study of radiotherapy plus CTLA-4 blockade in lung cancer (dated by TCRdb to 2016 to 2018). A note on the overall study: Among the enrolled patients, roughly 17% had an objective response, and about 29% reached disease control. Beyond this particular receptor, the publication reports: TCR clones derived from tumors expanded in peripheral blood after treatment with radiotherapy and ipilimumab. Early dynamic changes in blood T cell clones, together with increased serum interferon-beta after radiation, were reported as the strongest predictors of response.

Library preparation was by the immunoSEQ multiplex PCR assay. TCRdb holds this immuneACCESS table with in-frame rearrangements only. Some clones are missing; in checked studies, unresolved V genes explain under half, and the rest has no known cause. Across this sample there are 90,000 to 150,000 clones, with 65% to 85% seen only once. The top ten clonotypes cover 5.2% of the sample. From cysteine to phenylalanine, the CDR3 is 16 amino acids long. The DNA shown is the 48-base CDR3, in frame from base 1. Via the germline V gene, CDR1 is SGHTA and CDR2 FQGNSA. A distance of 16 bases separates the germline ends of V and J, which lose 5 bases and 0 bases respectively. In this study, focal radiation therapy paired with CTLA-4 blockade (ipilimumab) was tested in patients who had chemo-refractory metastatic non-small-cell lung cancer. A note on this clone: Its antigen remains unidentified. No base qualities exist here, and no much larger clone lies one base off it.

The V and J genes are TRBV7-2 and TRBJ1-1, with the D gene call left open. This specimen was peripheral blood, taken from a patient treated with radiotherapy plus ipilimumab. The TCR sequence derives from a human donor with non-small cell lung cancer who had a partial response to radiotherapy plus ipilimumab. The CDR3 region: CASSPKTRTMNTEAFF. The DNA reads as follows: TGTGCCAGCAGCCCGAAGACGAGAACTATGAACACTGAAGCTTTCTTT.